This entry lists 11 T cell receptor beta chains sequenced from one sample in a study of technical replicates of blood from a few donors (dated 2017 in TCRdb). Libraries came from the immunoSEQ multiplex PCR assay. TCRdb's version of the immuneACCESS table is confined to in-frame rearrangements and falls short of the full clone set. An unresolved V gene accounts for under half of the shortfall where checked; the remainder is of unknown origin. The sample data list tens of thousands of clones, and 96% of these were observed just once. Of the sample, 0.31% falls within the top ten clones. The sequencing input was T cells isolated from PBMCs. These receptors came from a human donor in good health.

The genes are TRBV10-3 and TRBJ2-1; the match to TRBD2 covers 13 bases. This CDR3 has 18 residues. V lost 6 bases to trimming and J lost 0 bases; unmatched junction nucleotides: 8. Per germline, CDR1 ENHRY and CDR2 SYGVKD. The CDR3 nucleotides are TGTGCCATCAGCTCCGGGACTAGCGGGGCAAGCTCCTACAATGAGCAGTTCTTC. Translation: CAISSGTSGASSYNEQFF.

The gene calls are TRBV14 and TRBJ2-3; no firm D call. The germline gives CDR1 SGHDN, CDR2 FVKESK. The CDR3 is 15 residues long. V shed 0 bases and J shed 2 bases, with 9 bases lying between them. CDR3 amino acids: CASSQDWQITDTQYF. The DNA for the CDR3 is TGTGCCAGCAGCCAAGATTGGCAGATCACAGATACGCAGTATTTT.

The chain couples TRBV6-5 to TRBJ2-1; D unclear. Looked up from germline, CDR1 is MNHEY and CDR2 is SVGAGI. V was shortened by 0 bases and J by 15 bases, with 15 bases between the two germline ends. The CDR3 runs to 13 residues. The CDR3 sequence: CASSYSLLNEAFF. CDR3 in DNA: TGTGCCAGCAGTTACTCGCTGTTAAATGAGGCGTTCTTC.

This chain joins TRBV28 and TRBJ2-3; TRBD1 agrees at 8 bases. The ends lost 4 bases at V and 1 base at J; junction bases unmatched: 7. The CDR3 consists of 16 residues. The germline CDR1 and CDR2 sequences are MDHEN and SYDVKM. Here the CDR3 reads CASSSPGQGGTDTQYF. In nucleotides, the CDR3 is TGTGCCAGCAGTTCCCCTGGACAGGGCGGCACAGATACGCAGTATTTT.

The CDR3 DNA follows: TGTGCCAGCAGGAGGGACAGGGTCGATGGCTACACCTTC. This sequence encodes CASRRDRVDGYTF. The chain is built from TRBV6-1 and TRBJ1-2; 9 nucleotides line up with TRBD1. After removal of 6 bases from V and 6 bases from J, the junction contained 5 bases not matched to a gene. Germline lookup yields CDR1 MNHNS and CDR2 SASEGT. The CDR3 has 13 amino acids.

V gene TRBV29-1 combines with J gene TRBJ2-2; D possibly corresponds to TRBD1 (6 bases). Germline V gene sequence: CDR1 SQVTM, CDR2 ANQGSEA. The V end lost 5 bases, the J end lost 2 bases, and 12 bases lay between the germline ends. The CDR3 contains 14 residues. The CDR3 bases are TGCAGCGTTTTAGGGACACGTAACACCGGGGAGCTGTTTTTT. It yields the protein CSVLGTRNTGELFF.

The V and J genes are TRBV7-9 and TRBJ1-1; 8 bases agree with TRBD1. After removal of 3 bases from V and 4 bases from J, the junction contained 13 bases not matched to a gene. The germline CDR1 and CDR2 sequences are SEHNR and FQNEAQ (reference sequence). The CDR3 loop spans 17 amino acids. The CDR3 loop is CASSFRPTGVIVTEAFF. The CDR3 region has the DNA TGTGCCAGCAGCTTCCGACCGACAGGGGTTATAGTCACTGAAGCTTTCTTT.

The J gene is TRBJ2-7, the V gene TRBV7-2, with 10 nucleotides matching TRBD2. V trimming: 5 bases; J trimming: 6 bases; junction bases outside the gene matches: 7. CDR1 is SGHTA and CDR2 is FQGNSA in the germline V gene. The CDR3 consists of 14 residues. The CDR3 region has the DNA TGTGCCAGCAGCCAGGGACTAGCGTCGAGCGAGCAGTACTTC. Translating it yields CASSQGLASSEQYF.

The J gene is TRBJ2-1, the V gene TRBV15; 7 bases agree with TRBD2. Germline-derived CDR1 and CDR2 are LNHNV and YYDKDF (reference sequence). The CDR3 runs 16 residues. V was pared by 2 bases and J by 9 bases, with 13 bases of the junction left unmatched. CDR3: CATSRRPLWEGREQFF. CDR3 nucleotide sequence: TGTGCCACCAGCAGACGACCTCTTTGGGAGGGCCGTGAGCAGTTCTTC.

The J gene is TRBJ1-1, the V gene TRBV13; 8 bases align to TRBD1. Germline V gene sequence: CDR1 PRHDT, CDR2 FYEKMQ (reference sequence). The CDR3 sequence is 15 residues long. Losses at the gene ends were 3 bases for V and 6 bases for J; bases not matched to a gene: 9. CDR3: CASSFGAGGLAEAFF. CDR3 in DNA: TGTGCCAGCAGCTTCGGCGCAGGGGGCCTCGCTGAAGCTTTCTTT.

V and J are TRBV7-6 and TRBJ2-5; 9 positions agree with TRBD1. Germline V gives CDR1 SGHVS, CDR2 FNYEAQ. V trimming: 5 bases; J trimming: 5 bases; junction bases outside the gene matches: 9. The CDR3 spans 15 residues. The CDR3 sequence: CASSPGQGLAETQYF. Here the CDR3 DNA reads TGTGCCAGCAGCCCCGGACAGGGGCTTGCGGAGACCCAGTACTTC.